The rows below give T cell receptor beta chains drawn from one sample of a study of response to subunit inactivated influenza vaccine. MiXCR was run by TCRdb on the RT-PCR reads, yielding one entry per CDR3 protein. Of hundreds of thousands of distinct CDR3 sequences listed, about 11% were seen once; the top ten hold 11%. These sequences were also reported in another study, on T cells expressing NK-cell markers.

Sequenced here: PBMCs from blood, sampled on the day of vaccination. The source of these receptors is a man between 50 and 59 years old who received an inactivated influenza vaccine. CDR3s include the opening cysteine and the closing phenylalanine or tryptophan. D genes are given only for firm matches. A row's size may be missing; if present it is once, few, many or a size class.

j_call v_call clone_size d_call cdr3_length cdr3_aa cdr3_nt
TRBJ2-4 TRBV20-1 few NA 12 CSAPPAKNIQYF TGCAGTGCTCCTCCAGCCAAAAACATTCAGTACTTC
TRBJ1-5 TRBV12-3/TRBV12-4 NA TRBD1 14 CASRRDRGRQPQHF TGTGCCAGCAGAAGGGACAGGGGACGTCAGCCCCAGCATTTT
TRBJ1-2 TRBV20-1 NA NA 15 CSARSKANPNYGYTF TGCAGTGCTAGGAGTAAGGCCAACCCTAACTATGGCTACACCTTC
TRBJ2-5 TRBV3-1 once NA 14 CASSRSGTQETQYF TGTGCCAGCAGCCGCTCGGGAACCCAAGAGACCCAGTACTTC
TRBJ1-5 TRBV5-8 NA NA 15 CASSLYVGSNQPQHF TGTGCCAGCAGCTTGTATGTGGGCAGCAATCAGCCCCAGCATTTT
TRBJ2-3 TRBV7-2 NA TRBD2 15 CASSFGGGPVDTQYF TGTGCCAGCAGCTTTGGGGGAGGGCCGGTAGATACGCAGTATTTT
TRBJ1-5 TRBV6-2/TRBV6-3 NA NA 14 CASRGDVGNQPQHF TGTGCCAGCAGGGGGGATGTCGGCAATCAGCCCCAGCATTTT
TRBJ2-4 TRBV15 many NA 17 CATSSARQELAKNIQYF TGTGCCACCAGCAGCGCACGACAGGAACTAGCCAAAAACATTCAGTACTTC
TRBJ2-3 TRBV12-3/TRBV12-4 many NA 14 CASRPRTVRDTQYF TGTGCCAGCAGACCCCGGACAGTGAGAGATACGCAGTATTTT
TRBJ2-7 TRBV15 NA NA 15 CATSRDSGQGHEQYF TGTGCCACCAGCAGAGATTCGGGGCAGGGACACGAGCAGTACTTC
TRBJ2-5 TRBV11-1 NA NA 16 CASSPRVGVVAETQYF TGTGCCAGCAGCCCCCGGGTCGGTGTAGTGGCAGAGACCCAGTACTTC
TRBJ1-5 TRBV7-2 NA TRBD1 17 CASSLRTGDFSNQPQHF TGTGCCAGCAGCTTACGGACAGGGGACTTTAGCAATCAGCCCCAGCATTTT
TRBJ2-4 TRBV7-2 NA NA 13 CASSRTGFGIQYF TGTGCCAGCAGCCGTACAGGGTTCGGCATTCAGTACTTC
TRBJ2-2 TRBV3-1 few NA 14 CASSQVRLTGELFF TGTGCCAGCAGCCAAGTACGCCTCACCGGGGAGCTGTTTTTT
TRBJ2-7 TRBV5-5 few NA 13 CASSLRLVHEQYF TGTGCCAGCAGCTTGCGGTTGGTCCACGAGCAGTACTTC
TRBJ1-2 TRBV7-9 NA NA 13 CASSLADRYGYTF TGTGCCAGCAGCTTAGCGGATAGATATGGCTACACCTTC
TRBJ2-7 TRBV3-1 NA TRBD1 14 CASSRQGSRYEQYF TGTGCCAGCAGCCGACAGGGGAGCCGCTACGAGCAGTACTTC
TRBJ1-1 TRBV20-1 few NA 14 CSASHRGRSTEAFF TGCAGTGCTAGTCATAGAGGGCGGAGCACTGAAGCTTTCTTT
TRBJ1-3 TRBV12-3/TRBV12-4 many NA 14 CASSLRRAGNTIYF TGTGCCAGCAGCCTCCGGAGGGCTGGAAACACCATATATTTT
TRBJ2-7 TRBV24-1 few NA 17 CATSDPRKGGSFYEQYF TGTGCCACCAGTGACCCTAGAAAAGGAGGGTCTTTCTACGAGCAGTACTTC
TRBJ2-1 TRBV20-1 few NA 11 CSARGAGVQFF TGCAGTGCTAGGGGGGCCGGTGTGCAGTTCTTC
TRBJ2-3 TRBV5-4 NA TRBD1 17 CASSPRTGLFSTDTQYF TGTGCCAGCAGCCCACGGACAGGTCTATTTTCAACAGATACGCAGTATTTT
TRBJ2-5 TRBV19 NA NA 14 CASSSWTGQETQYF TGTGCCAGTAGTTCTTGGACCGGACAAGAGACCCAGTACTTC
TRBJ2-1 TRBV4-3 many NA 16 CASSPRAGTSYNEQFF TGCGCCAGCAGCCCCCGGGCAGGGACCTCCTACAATGAGCAGTTCTTC
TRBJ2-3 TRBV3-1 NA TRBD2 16 CASSRLSGGSTDTQYF TGTGCCAGCAGCCGCCTTAGCGGGGGGAGCACAGATACGCAGTATTTT
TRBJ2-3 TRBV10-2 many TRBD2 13 CASKTGGPDTQYF TGCGCCAGCAAAACGGGGGGGCCAGATACGCAGTATTTT
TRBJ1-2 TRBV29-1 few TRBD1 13 CSVELTGSGGYTF TGCAGCGTTGAACTGACAGGGTCGGGCGGCTACACCTTC
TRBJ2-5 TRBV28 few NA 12 CASTAGLETQYF TGTGCCAGCACGGCAGGATTGGAGACCCAGTACTTC
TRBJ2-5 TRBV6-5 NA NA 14 CASSYAPWSETQYF TGTGCCAGCAGTTACGCCCCCTGGTCGGAGACCCAGTACTTC
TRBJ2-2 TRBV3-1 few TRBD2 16 CASSQLAGVNTGELFF TGTGCCAGCAGCCAATTAGCGGGGGTTAACACCGGGGAGCTGTTTTTT
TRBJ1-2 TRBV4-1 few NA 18 CASSQDNTAGRRFYGYTF TGCGCCAGCAGCCAAGATAATACCGCGGGACGGAGATTCTATGGCTACACCTTC
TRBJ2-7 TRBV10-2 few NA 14 CASRDAGLPGKQYF TGCGCCAGCAGAGACGCGGGACTCCCTGGAAAGCAGTACTTC
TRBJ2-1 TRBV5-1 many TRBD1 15 CASSLEMAGGVEQFF TGCGCCAGCAGCTTGGAAATGGCAGGGGGCGTTGAGCAGTTCTTC
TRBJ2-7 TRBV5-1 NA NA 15 CASSRLPNANYEQYF TGCGCCAGCAGTCGCCTCCCCAATGCCAACTACGAGCAGTACTTC
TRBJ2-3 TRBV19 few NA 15 CASRRPGGFTDTQYF TGTGCCAGTAGGAGACCTGGAGGGTTCACAGATACGCAGTATTTT
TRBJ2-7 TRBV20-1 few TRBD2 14 CSAIPGLSSYEQYF TGCAGTGCTATTCCGGGACTAAGCTCCTACGAGCAGTACTTC
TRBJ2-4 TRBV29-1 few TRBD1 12 CSGSGGENIQYF TGCAGCGGATCAGGGGGAGAAAACATTCAGTACTTC
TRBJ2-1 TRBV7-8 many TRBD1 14 CASSFRDSNNEQFF TGTGCCAGCAGCTTCCGGGACAGCAACAATGAGCAGTTCTTC
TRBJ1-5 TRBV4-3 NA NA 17 CASSQEARVTSNQPQHF TGCGCCAGCAGCCAAGAAGCCAGGGTGACTAGCAATCAGCCCCAGCATTTT
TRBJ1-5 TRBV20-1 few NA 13 CSARVYRDQPQHF TGCAGTGCTAGAGTATACCGAGATCAGCCCCAGCATTTT
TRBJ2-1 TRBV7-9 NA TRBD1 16 CASSLAALGRGYEQFF TGTGCCAGCAGCTTAGCCGCCCTTGGCAGGGGGTATGAGCAGTTCTTC
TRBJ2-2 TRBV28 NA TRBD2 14 CASSRGGGAGELFF TGTGCCAGCAGTAGGGGCGGGGGTGCCGGGGAGCTGTTTTTT
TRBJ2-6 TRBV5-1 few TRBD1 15 CASSGGQAKANVLTF TGCGCCAGCAGCGGCGGACAGGCTAAGGCCAACGTCCTGACTTTC
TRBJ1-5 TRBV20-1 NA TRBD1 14 CSAPGQGAYQPQHF TGCAGTGCTCCAGGACAGGGGGCCTATCAGCCCCAGCATTTT
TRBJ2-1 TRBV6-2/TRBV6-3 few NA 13 CASNNRDTDEQFF TGTGCCAGCAACAACCGGGACACAGATGAGCAGTTCTTC
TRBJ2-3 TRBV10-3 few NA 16 CAISDNIGSSTDTQYF TGTGCCATCAGTGATAATATTGGTAGCTCCACAGATACGCAGTATTTT
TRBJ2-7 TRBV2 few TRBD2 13 CASRTSGGSPPYF TGTGCCAGCAGGACTAGCGGGGGCTCCCCACCGTACTTC
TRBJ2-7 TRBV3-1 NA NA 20 CASSQDAAGQRPLLTYEQYF TGTGCCAGCAGCCAAGATGCGGCGGGGCAACGGCCCCTTCTAACCTACGAGCAGTACTTC